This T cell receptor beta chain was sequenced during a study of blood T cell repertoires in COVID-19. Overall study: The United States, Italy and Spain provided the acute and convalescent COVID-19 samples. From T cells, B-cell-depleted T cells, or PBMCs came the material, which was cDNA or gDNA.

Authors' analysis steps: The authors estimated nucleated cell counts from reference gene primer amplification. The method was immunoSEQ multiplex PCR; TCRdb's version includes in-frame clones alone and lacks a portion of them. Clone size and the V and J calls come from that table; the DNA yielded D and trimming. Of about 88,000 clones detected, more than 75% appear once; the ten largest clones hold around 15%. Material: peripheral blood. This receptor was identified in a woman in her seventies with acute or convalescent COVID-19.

The CDR3 nucleotides read TGTGCCTGGACAGGGGGCTGGGGCTATGGCTACACCTTC. It encodes CAWTGGWGYGYTF. J is TRBJ1-2 and V is TRBV30; 8 positions match TRBD1. The V gene's germline CDR1 is GTSNPN and CDR2 SVGIG (reference sequence). This CDR3 contains 13 residues. V lost 4 bases, J lost 4 bases, and 5 bases stayed unmatched.